This entry is about one T cell receptor (beta chain). The data belong to a study of blood T cell repertoires in COVID-19. At the level of the study: Whether acute or convalescent, the COVID-19 samples came from the United States, Italy and Spain. PBMCs, B-cell-depleted T cells, or T cells provided the cDNA or gDNA that made up the material.

CDR3 length equals 12 residues. Per the germline V gene, CDR1 is SGHTS and CDR2 is YDEGEE. Trimming pared 5 bases from V and 3 bases from J, leaving 6 bases between. In the original analysis: Counts of nucleated cells, estimated from reference gene primer amplification, were obtained. Sequenced by immunoSEQ multiplex PCR; TCRdb stores in-frame clones only, minus some. V, J and clone size were drawn from that table, and D and trimming were deduced from the DNA. The sample carries tens of thousands of clones, about 90% recorded once. The chain joins TRBV5-8 to TRBJ1-5; D unresolved. The receptor was derived from a human donor with active COVID-19. The donor label of this sample is uncertain. Sequencing was done on a sample of peripheral blood. CDR3 nucleotides: TGTGCCAGCAGTCCCTTCAATCAGCCCCAGCATTTT. Encoded protein: CASSPFNQPQHF. The full variable domain, with the rest looked up from reference TRBV5-8 and TRBJ1-5, is EAGVTQSPTHLIKTRGQQATLRCSPISGHTSVYWYQQALGLGLQFLLWYDEGEERNRGNFPPRFSGRQFPNYSSELNVNALELEDSALYLCASSPFNQPQHFGDGTRLSIL.